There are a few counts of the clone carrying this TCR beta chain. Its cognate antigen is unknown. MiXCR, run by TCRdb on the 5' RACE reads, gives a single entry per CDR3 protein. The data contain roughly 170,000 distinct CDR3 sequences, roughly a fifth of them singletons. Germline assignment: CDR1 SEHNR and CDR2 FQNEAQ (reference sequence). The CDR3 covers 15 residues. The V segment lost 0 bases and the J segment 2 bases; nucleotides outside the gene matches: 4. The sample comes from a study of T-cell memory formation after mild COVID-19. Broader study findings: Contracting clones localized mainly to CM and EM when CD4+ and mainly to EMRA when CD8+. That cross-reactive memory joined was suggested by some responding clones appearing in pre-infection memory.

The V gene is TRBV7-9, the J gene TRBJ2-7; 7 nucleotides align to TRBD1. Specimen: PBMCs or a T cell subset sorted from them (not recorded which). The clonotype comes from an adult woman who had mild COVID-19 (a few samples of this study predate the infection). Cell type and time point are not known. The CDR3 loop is CASSLAAGGPYEQYF. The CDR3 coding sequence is TGTGCCAGCAGCTTAGCCGCAGGGGGTCCCTACGAGCAGTACTTC. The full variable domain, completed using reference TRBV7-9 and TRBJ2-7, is DTGVSQNPRHKITKRGQNVTFRCDPISEHNRLYWYRQTLGQGPEFLTYFQNEAQLEKSRLLSDRFSAERPKGSFSTLEIQRTEQGDSAMYLCASSLAAGGPYEQYFGPGTRLTVT.